The present T cell receptor (beta chain) was sequenced within a study of TIL therapy for anti-PD-1-resistant metastatic lung cancer. The libraries were made with immunoSEQ v3. The data were produced by immunoSEQ multiplex PCR, yet TCRdb's version contains in-frame clones alone and is incomplete. This sample has tens of thousands of clones, with roughly 87% found just once. Germline V lookup: CDR1 SGHRS, CDR2 YFSETQ. Trimming took 2 bases from V and 0 from J, leaving 8 bases between them. CDR3 length equals 14 residues. The sample's time point: pre-treatment sample, taken before nivolumab and TIL therapy.

The chain links TRBV5-1 to TRBJ1-1; D unclear. This TCR was sampled from a person aged 25 to 85 with non-small cell lung cancer. The sequencing used blood, collected at baseline. CDR3 in amino acids: CASSLGLVNTEAFF. The CDR3 nucleotides are TGCGCCAGCAGCTTAGGCCTGGTGAACACTGAAGCTTTCTTT.